These T cell receptor beta chains were read from a single sample in a study of blood T cell repertoires in COVID-19. Sequencing was performed with immunoSEQ multiplex PCR; in TCRdb, only in-frame clones are kept and a portion is missing. The sample carries about 120,000 clones, approximately 87% recorded once. The sequenced sample was peripheral blood. The receptors originated from a man aged 30 to 39 with acute or convalescent COVID-19. The CDR3 runs from the conserved cysteine through the conserved F or W. Fields, in order: clone size, V gene, J gene, D gene, CDR3 protein, CDR3 DNA. A D gene is named only where the DNA matches it firmly. A row's size may be missing; if present it is once, few, many or a size class.

clone size: -
V gene: TRBV7-9
J gene: TRBJ1-1
D gene: TRBD1
CDR3 protein: CASSLTGVTEAFF
CDR3 DNA: TGTGCCAGCAGCTTAACAGGGGTCACTGAAGCTTTCTTT

clone size: -
V gene: TRBV13
J gene: TRBJ1-1
D gene: TRBD1
CDR3 protein: CASSSQGTEAFF
CDR3 DNA: TGTGCCAGCAGCTCACAGGGGACTGAAGCTTTCTTT

clone size: -
V gene: TRBV29-1
J gene: TRBJ2-5
D gene: TRBD1
CDR3 protein: CSVVGDRGGETQYF
CDR3 DNA: TGCAGCGTTGTAGGGGACAGGGGTGGAGAGACCCAGTACTTC

clone size: -
V gene: TRBV12-5
J gene: TRBJ2-3
D gene: TRBD2
CDR3 protein: CASGLRTRPTDTQYF
CDR3 DNA: TGTGCTAGTGGTTTGAGGACTAGGCCCACAGATACGCAGTATTTT

clone size: -
V gene: TRBV29-1
J gene: TRBJ1-2
D gene: TRBD1
CDR3 protein: CSVPTGDDGYTF
CDR3 DNA: TGCAGCGTTCCAACAGGGGATGATGGCTACACCTTC

clone size: once
V gene: TRBV19
J gene: TRBJ1-5
D gene: -
CDR3 protein: CASSIVGGGSNQPQHF
CDR3 DNA: TGTGCCAGTAGTATAGTAGGCGGTGGAAGCAATCAGCCCCAGCATTTT

clone size: once
V gene: TRBV9
J gene: TRBJ1-1
D gene: -
CDR3 protein: CASSVGPGVSANTEAFF
CDR3 DNA: TGTGCCAGCAGCGTAGGACCAGGGGTTTCGGCGAACACTGAAGCTTTCTTT

clone size: -
V gene: TRBV29-1
J gene: TRBJ2-5
D gene: -
CDR3 protein: CSVAARGETQYF
CDR3 DNA: TGCAGCGTTGCGGCCCGCGGGGAGACCCAGTACTTC

clone size: few
V gene: TRBV4-2
J gene: TRBJ2-3
D gene: -
CDR3 protein: CASSRSPGLGTSTDTQYF
CDR3 DNA: TGTGCCAGCAGCCGTTCCCCGGGACTCGGCACTAGCACAGATACGCAGTATTTT

clone size: -
V gene: TRBV29-1
J gene: TRBJ2-2
D gene: -
CDR3 protein: CSVDNGLGNGELFF
CDR3 DNA: TGCAGCGTTGATAATGGGCTGGGCAATGGGGAGCTGTTTTTT

clone size: -
V gene: TRBV5-5
J gene: TRBJ2-2
D gene: TRBD1
CDR3 protein: CASSFFGTAYTGELFF
CDR3 DNA: TGTGCCAGCAGCTTCTTTGGGACAGCCTACACCGGGGAGCTGTTTTTT

clone size: -
V gene: TRBV19
J gene: TRBJ1-2
D gene: TRBD1
CDR3 protein: CASSGRTGRGGNYGYTF
CDR3 DNA: TGTGCCAGTAGTGGACGGACAGGGCGGGGTGGTAACTATGGCTACACCTTC

clone size: -
V gene: TRBV7-3
J gene: TRBJ1-1
D gene: -
CDR3 protein: CASSLMVRVPAFF
CDR3 DNA: TGTGCCAGCAGCTTAATGGTGAGGGTCCCAGCTTTCTTT

clone size: -
V gene: TRBV4-1
J gene: TRBJ2-5
D gene: TRBD2
CDR3 protein: CASSPLGLPLYQETQYF
CDR3 DNA: TGCGCCAGCAGCCCCTTGGGACTACCCTTGTACCAAGAGACCCAGTACTTC

clone size: once
V gene: TRBV5-1
J gene: TRBJ1-6
D gene: -
CDR3 protein: CASSLGQTYNSPLHF
CDR3 DNA: TGCGCCAGCAGCTTGGGACAGACCTATAATTCACCCCTCCACTTT

clone size: -
V gene: TRBV7-6
J gene: TRBJ2-5
D gene: -
CDR3 protein: CASSLWDMERPATQYF
CDR3 DNA: TGTGCCAGCAGCTTATGGGACATGGAACGACCCGCAACCCAGTACTTC

clone size: -
V gene: TRBV14
J gene: TRBJ2-1
D gene: TRBD2
CDR3 protein: CASSQGLAGGSNEQFF
CDR3 DNA: TGTGCCAGCAGCCAAGGACTAGCGGGAGGCTCTAATGAGCAGTTCTTC

clone size: -
V gene: TRBV28
J gene: TRBJ1-1
D gene: -
CDR3 protein: CASSLKWRPNTEAFF
CDR3 DNA: TGTGCCAGCAGTTTAAAGTGGCGGCCGAACACTGAAGCTTTCTTT

clone size: -
V gene: TRBV7-2
J gene: TRBJ2-1
D gene: -
CDR3 protein: CASSLGSTFHNEQFF
CDR3 DNA: TGTGCCAGCAGCTTAGGTTCCACTTTCCACAATGAGCAGTTCTTC

clone size: -
V gene: TRBV11-3
J gene: TRBJ2-1
D gene: TRBD1
CDR3 protein: CASSLTGGNEQFF
CDR3 DNA: TGTGCCAGCAGCTTGACAGGGGGCAATGAGCAGTTCTTC

clone size: -
V gene: TRBV7-3
J gene: TRBJ2-1
D gene: -
CDR3 protein: CASSLLGAGDNEQFF
CDR3 DNA: TGTGCCAGCAGCTTGCTGGGGGCAGGAGACAATGAGCAGTTCTTC

clone size: -
V gene: TRBV3-1/TRBV3-2
J gene: TRBJ2-3
D gene: TRBD2
CDR3 protein: CASSPGLAAAHTQYF
CDR3 DNA: TGTGCCAGCAGCCCCGGACTAGCCGCCGCCCATACGCAGTATTTT

clone size: -
V gene: TRBV30
J gene: TRBJ2-3
D gene: TRBD2
CDR3 protein: CAWTLGLVAGGRGTDTQYF
CDR3 DNA: TGTGCCTGGACCTTAGGACTGGTAGCGGGGGGGCGAGGCACAGATACGCAGTATTTT

clone size: -
V gene: TRBV6-6
J gene: TRBJ2-3
D gene: TRBD2
CDR3 protein: CASSYDERGATDTQYF
CDR3 DNA: TGTGCCAGCAGTTACGATGAGCGGGGGGCCACAGATACGCAGTATTTT

clone size: -
V gene: TRBV2
J gene: TRBJ1-6
D gene: -
CDR3 protein: CASRDGQPNSPLHF
CDR3 DNA: TGTGCCAGCAGGGATGGACAGCCAAATTCACCCCTCCACTTT

clone size: -
V gene: TRBV19
J gene: TRBJ1-5
D gene: -
CDR3 protein: CASNVGEQPQHF
CDR3 DNA: TGTGCCAGTAATGTCGGGGAGCAGCCCCAGCATTTT

clone size: -
V gene: TRBV5-1
J gene: TRBJ2-5
D gene: TRBD2
CDR3 protein: CASSPRTSGAGETQYF
CDR3 DNA: TGCGCCAGCAGCCCCCGGACTAGCGGGGCTGGAGAGACCCAGTACTTC

clone size: -
V gene: TRBV11-3
J gene: TRBJ2-7
D gene: -
CDR3 protein: CASYSFQGGGEQYF
CDR3 DNA: TGTGCCAGCTACAGCTTTCAGGGTGGCGGCGAGCAGTACTTC

clone size: -
V gene: TRBV7-2
J gene: TRBJ1-5
D gene: -
CDR3 protein: CASSSDNNQPQHF
CDR3 DNA: TGTGCCAGCAGCTCTGACAACAATCAGCCCCAGCATTTT

clone size: -
V gene: TRBV9
J gene: TRBJ2-2
D gene: -
CDR3 protein: CASSTATGELFF
CDR3 DNA: TGTGCCAGCAGCACAGCTACCGGGGAGCTGTTTTTT

clone size: -
V gene: TRBV19
J gene: TRBJ1-1
D gene: -
CDR3 protein: CASSRGKNTEAFF
CDR3 DNA: TGTGCCAGTAGTAGAGGAAAGAACACTGAAGCTTTCTTT

clone size: -
V gene: TRBV9
J gene: TRBJ1-4
D gene: TRBD1
CDR3 protein: CASSAAGGSEKLFF
CDR3 DNA: TGTGCCAGCAGCGCGGCAGGGGGAAGTGAAAAACTGTTTTTT

clone size: -
V gene: TRBV7-9
J gene: TRBJ2-3
D gene: TRBD2
CDR3 protein: CASSSPSGTTDTQYF
CDR3 DNA: TGTGCCAGCAGCTCCCCTAGCGGGACCACAGATACGCAGTATTTT

clone size: -
V gene: TRBV5-6
J gene: TRBJ1-2
D gene: TRBD1
CDR3 protein: CASSIGQGGGYTF
CDR3 DNA: TGTGCCAGCAGCATAGGACAGGGTGGTGGTTACACCTTC

clone size: -
V gene: TRBV4-3
J gene: TRBJ1-1
D gene: TRBD1
CDR3 protein: CASSHPSKGAYNTEAFF
CDR3 DNA: TGCGCCAGCAGCCACCCTTCAAAGGGGGCTTATAACACTGAAGCTTTCTTT

clone size: once
V gene: TRBV27
J gene: TRBJ2-5
D gene: -
CDR3 protein: CASSPRAVGETQYF
CDR3 DNA: TGTGCCAGCAGTCCGCGGGCCGTGGGGGAGACCCAGTACTTC

clone size: -
V gene: TRBV21-1
J gene: TRBJ1-2
D gene: -
CDR3 protein: CASSNGPGGNYGYTF
CDR3 DNA: TGTGCCAGCAGCAACGGGCCAGGGGGTAACTATGGCTACACCTTC

clone size: -
V gene: TRBV6-1
J gene: TRBJ1-2
D gene: -
CDR3 protein: CASSERATDYHGYTF
CDR3 DNA: TGTGCCAGCAGTGAACGGGCCACAGACTATCATGGCTACACCTTC

clone size: -
V gene: TRBV27
J gene: TRBJ2-3
D gene: -
CDR3 protein: CATIPLGASTDTQYF
CDR3 DNA: TGTGCCACCATACCATTAGGGGCTAGCACAGATACGCAGTATTTT